One and the same sample provided the 20 T cell receptor beta chains below, sequenced in a study of T cell changes during pregnancy in multiple sclerosis. Method: immunoSEQ multiplex PCR; TCRdb's copy keeps in-frame clones and lacks some. The data hold over 70,000 clones, with around 92% observed a single time. Source: peripheral blood, taken in the third trimester of pregnancy. The receptors derive from a female donor in good health, enrolled as a control in a pregnancy study.

The CDR3 loop reads CASSLIWAHTQYF. In DNA, the CDR3 is TGTGCCAGCAGTTTAATCTGGGCACATACGCAGTATTTT. This chain connects TRBV27 to TRBJ2-3; D gene ambiguous. This CDR3 comprises 13 residues. Germline V lookup: CDR1 MNHEY, CDR2 SMNVEV (reference sequence). Deletions cut 2 bases from V and 7 bases from J, with 10 bases between.

CDR3 sequence: CASTLGRTPSGELFF. The CDR3 nucleotides are TGTGCCAGTACCCTTGGTCGGACACCCAGTGGGGAGCTGTTTTTT. The V and J genes are TRBV19 and TRBJ2-2, with D perhaps TRBD1 (5 bases). This CDR3 region has 15 residues. Trimming shortened V by 7 bases and J by 8 bases, and 20 bases separated the two germline ends. CDR1 and CDR2 from the germline V gene are LNHDA and SQIVND (reference sequence). Combining the CDR3 with reference TRBV19 and TRBJ2-2 gives the whole variable domain DGGITQSPKYLFRKEGQNVTLSCEQNLNHDAMYWYRQDPGQGLRLIYYSQIVNDFQKGDIAEGYSVSREKKESFPLTVTSAQKNPTAFYLCASTLGRTPSGELFFGEGSRLTVL.

This clone was detected only once. This sequence joins TRBV7-2 and TRBJ1-2; 9 nucleotides align to TRBD1. The junction had 5 bases not matched to a gene; V was cut back by 3 bases and J by 6 bases. CDR3 length: 14 amino acids. Germline V gene data show CDR1 as SGHTA and CDR2 as FQGNSA. CDR3 region: CASSFADRGNGYTF. The CDR3 nucleotides are TGTGCCAGCAGCTTTGCGGACAGGGGCAATGGCTACACCTTC.

The genes are TRBV4-3 and TRBJ1-2, with a possible D match to TRBD1 (5 bases). CDR1 is LGHNA, CDR2 YSLEER, per germline. This CDR3 has 13 residues. V was clipped by 6 bases and J by 4 bases, with 12 bases between them. The CDR3 bases are TGCGCCAGCAGTTCTGGGGGGGGCTATGGCTACACCTTC. Encoded protein: CASSSGGGYGYTF.

This sequence joins TRBV7-8 and TRBJ2-7; a possible D gene is TRBD2 (6 bases). The CDR3 is 16 amino acids. CDR1 and CDR2 (germline): SGHVS, FQNEAQ. Trimming shortened V by 5 bases and J by 0 bases, and 17 bases separated the two germline ends. The CDR3 nucleotides read TGTGCCAGCAGCCGGGAGAACTTAGGGAGCTCCTACGAGCAGTACTTC. As protein: CASSRENLGSSYEQYF.

The genes are TRBV6-1 and TRBJ2-3, with 12 bases that match TRBD2. Germline CDR1 reads MNHNS; CDR2 reads SASEGT. V shed 6 bases, J shed 3 bases, and the junction held 1 base outside the gene matches. There are 14 residues in the CDR3. The CDR3 nucleotides are TGTGCCAGCAGAACTAGCGGGGGGACAGATACGCAGTATTTT. This gives the protein CASRTSGGTDTQYF.

The V gene is TRBV5-1, the J gene TRBJ2-7; the match to TRBD1 covers 7 bases. With 3 bases clipped from V and 2 bases from J, the junction kept 8 bases outside the gene matches. Germline CDR1 and CDR2: SGHRS and YFSETQ. The CDR3 contains 15 residues. The CDR3 nucleotides are TGCGCCAGCAGCTACGGGACAGACTCTGCCTACGAGCAGTACTTC. It is translated as CASSYGTDSAYEQYF.

This sequence joins TRBV9 and TRBJ1-2; the D gene is possibly TRBD1 (6 bases). Trimming left V 4 bases short and J 0 bases short, with 13 bases between. The CDR3 contains 15 residues. The germline V gene has CDR1 SGDLS and CDR2 YYNGEE. The CDR3, as DNA: TGTGCCAGCAGCCCATGGACAGTAGCTAACTATGGCTACACCTTC. Amino acids: CASSPWTVANYGYTF. The full variable domain, in which reference TRBV9 and TRBJ1-2 provide the parts outside the CDR3, is DSGVTQTPKHLITATGQRVTLRCSPRSGDLSVYWYQQSLDQGLQFLIQYYNGEERAKGNILERFSAQQFPDLHSELNLSSLELGDSALYFCASSPWTVANYGYTFGSGTRLTVV.

The chain combines TRBV18 with TRBJ2-5, with D perhaps matching TRBD1 (7 bases). CDR1 and CDR2 (germline): KGHSH, LQKENI. V lost 3 bases to trimming and J lost 1 base, with 18 bases between them. This CDR3 comprises 17 residues. The CDR3 loop reads CASSPGAGGTGQETQYF. CDR3 nucleotides: TGTGCCAGCTCACCGGGGGCAGGGGGGACCGGCCAAGAGACCCAGTACTTC.

V gene TRBV6-4 combines with J gene TRBJ2-6; D gene ambiguous. Germline values: CDR1 MRHNA, CDR2 SNTAGT. The CDR3 extends over 14 amino acids. The V gene lost 5 bases and the J gene lost 0 bases, with 5 bases spanning the gap. The CDR3 nucleotides are TGTGCCAGCAGTTACACCTCTGGGGCCAACGTCCTGACTTTC. It encodes CASSYTSGANVLTF.

V usage is TRBV5-4 and J usage is TRBJ1-3; D is possibly TRBD1 (6 bases). This CDR3 comprises 17 residues. Trimming took off 0 bases at V and 4 bases at J, with 17 bases between the two ends. Germline CDR1 SGHNT, CDR2 YYREEE (reference sequence). The DNA of the CDR3 is TGTGCCAGCAGCTTGGGGGGGGGCCACACCCCAGGAAACACCATATATTTT. It translates to CASSLGGGHTPGNTIYF.

The rearrangement joins TRBV7-6 to TRBJ1-5; unclear D gene. Trimming left V 5 bases short and J 5 bases short, with 16 bases between. Germline CDR1 and CDR2: SGHVS and FNYEAQ. The CDR3 totals 15 residues. CDR3 residues: CASSESLEGDQPQHF. The CDR3 region has the DNA TGTGCCAGCAGCGAATCCCTTGAGGGAGATCAGCCCCAGCATTTT. The variable domain in full, completed from reference TRBV7-6 and TRBJ1-5, reads GAGVSQSPRYKVTKRGQDVALRCDPISGHVSLYWYRQALGQGPEFLTYFNYEAQQDKSGLPNDRFSAERPEGSISTLTIQRTEQRDSAMYRCASSESLEGDQPQHFGDGTRLSIL.

In nucleotides, the CDR3 is TGTGCCAGCAGCTTGGGGAGGAGGCGCAATCAGCCCCAGCATTTT. Protein sequence: CASSLGRRRNQPQHF. J is TRBJ1-5 and V is TRBV5-4, with D hard to call. The V gene lost 0 bases and the J gene lost 2 bases, with 9 bases spanning the gap. The CDR3 totals 15 residues. Germline V CDR1 and CDR2: SGHNT, YYREEE (reference sequence).

The rearrangement joins TRBV6-5 to TRBJ2-1; possibly TRBD2 for D (5 bases). The CDR3 is 16 residues long. From germline, CDR1 is MNHEY and CDR2 SVGAGI. Trimming pared 2 bases from V and 0 bases from J, leaving 11 bases between. The CDR3 DNA is TGTGCCAGCAGTTACACCCGGGGAATCTCCTACAATGAGCAGTTCTTC. Residues: CASSYTRGISYNEQFF.

The chain has TRBV4-2 and TRBJ2-3, with D perhaps TRBD2 (7 bases). Deletions cut 1 base from V and 4 bases from J, with 12 bases between. The CDR3 has 15 residues. CDR1 LGHNA and CDR2 YNFKEQ come from the germline V gene. The CDR3 DNA reads TGTGCCAGCAGCCAAGGAGGGGGGGGCGCAGATACGCAGTATTTT. Its translation is CASSQGGGGADTQYF.

V gene TRBV28 combines with J gene TRBJ1-4; no reliable D call. Deletions cut 8 bases from V and 0 bases from J, with 13 bases between. Looked up from germline, CDR1 is MDHEN and CDR2 is SYDVKM. CDR3 size: 15 residues. The CDR3 reads CASRTSGSTNEKLFF. For the CDR3, the DNA is TGTGCCAGCCGAACCTCAGGATCAACTAATGAAAAACTGTTTTTT.

Only a few counts were recorded for this clone. The chain uses TRBV5-1 and TRBJ2-1; 9 nucleotides match TRBD1. The CDR3 has 15 amino acids. V lost 4 bases, J lost 8 bases, and 10 bases stayed unmatched. Looked up from germline, CDR1 is SGHRS and CDR2 is YFSETQ. As DNA, the CDR3 is TGCGCCAGCAGCCCTGGGACAGGGCTAGGATATGAGCAGTTCTTC. Its translation is CASSPGTGLGYEQFF.

This clone occurred a few times. The chain employs TRBV2 and TRBJ2-2; tentatively, D is TRBD1 (6 bases). Germline lookup yields CDR1 SNHLY and CDR2 FYNNEI. The V end lost 9 bases, the J end lost 5 bases, and 13 bases lay between the germline ends. The CDR3 runs 13 residues. The CDR3 nucleotides read TGTGCCAGTAGAACAGGGTTGACCGGGGAGCTGTTTTTT. Amino acids: CASRTGLTGELFF.

This chain joins TRBV11-3 and TRBJ2-1, with 10 bases fitting TRBD1. This CDR3 region has 15 residues. CDR1 and CDR2 from the germline V gene are SGHNT and YENEEA. Unmatched junction bases numbered 8, after V lost 5 bases and J lost 7 bases. The CDR3 DNA sequence: TGTGCCAGCAGCGCCGCCGGACAGGGGGAAAATGAGCAGTTCTTC. It is translated as CASSAAGQGENEQFF.

This chain uses TRBV29-1 with TRBJ2-6; D possibly corresponds to TRBD1 (6 bases). The V gene's germline CDR1 is SQVTM and CDR2 ANQGSEA. V dropped 1 base and J dropped 2 bases, with 12 bases sitting between them. The CDR3 length is 16 residues. CDR3 DNA: TGCAGCGTTGAAGGATCCACAGGGCCTGGGGCCAACGTCCTGACTTTC. As protein: CSVEGSTGPGANVLTF.